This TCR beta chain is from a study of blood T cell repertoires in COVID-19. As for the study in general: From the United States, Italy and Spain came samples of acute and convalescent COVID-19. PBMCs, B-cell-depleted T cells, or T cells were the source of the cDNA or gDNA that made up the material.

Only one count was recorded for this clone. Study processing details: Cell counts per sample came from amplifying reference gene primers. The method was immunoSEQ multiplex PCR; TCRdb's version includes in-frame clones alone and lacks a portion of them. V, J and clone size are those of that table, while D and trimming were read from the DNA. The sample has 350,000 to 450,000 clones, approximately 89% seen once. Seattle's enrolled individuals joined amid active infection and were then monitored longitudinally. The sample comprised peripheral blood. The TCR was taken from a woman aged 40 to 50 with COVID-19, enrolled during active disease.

This CDR3 is CASSWRTDVSNQPQHF. For the CDR3, the DNA is TGTGCCAGCAGTTGGCGGACAGACGTTAGCAATCAGCCCCAGCATTTT. The chain employs TRBV6-2 or TRBV6-3 and TRBJ1-5; TRBD1 might be the D (6 bases). Germline-derived CDR1 and CDR2 are MNHEY and SVGEGT. Between the trimmed V and J ends, which lost 4 bases and 0 bases, there was a span of 13 bases. The CDR3 is made up of 16 amino acids.